Listed here are 2 T cell receptor beta chains from one sample, sequenced in a study of cytomegalovirus exposure and HLA in healthy donors. Vbeta (60) and Jbeta (13) primers were used in the PCR. Sequenced by immunoSEQ multiplex PCR; TCRdb stores in-frame clones only, minus some. The data hold roughly 92,000 clones, with 70% to 80% observed a single time. Sample: PBMCs. The receptor set was obtained from a woman in her 50s in good health and CMV-seropositive.

This rearrangement joins TRBV6-5 to TRBJ1-5, with TRBD1 as a possible D gene (6 bases). Germline V CDR1 and CDR2: MNHEY, SVGAGI. V lost 6 bases, J lost 7 bases, and 13 bases lay in between. The CDR3 loop spans 13 amino acids. In DNA, the CDR3 is TGTGCCAGCAGAACAGGGTCCGCCCAGCCCCAGCATTTT. The encoded protein is CASRTGSAQPQHF.

This clone came up once. This rearrangement joins TRBV30 to TRBJ1-1; D may be TRBD1 (6 bases). Deletions cut 5 bases from V and 0 bases from J, with 13 bases between. CDR3 size: 14 residues. Per germline, CDR1 GTSNPN and CDR2 SVGIG (reference sequence). The CDR3 loop is CAWGDMLMNTEAFF. CDR3 sequence (DNA): TGTGCCTGGGGGGACATGCTCATGAACACTGAAGCTTTCTTT.